The rows below give T cell receptor beta chains drawn from one sample of a study of lymphopenia after photon versus proton radiotherapy. Profiling relied on immunoSEQ multiplex PCR, and the TCRdb table lists in-frame clones only, not all of them. The sample yields over 9,500 clones, 88% seen once. This sample comprised peripheral blood, obtained from a patient treated with photon-based radiotherapy. The receptors come from a man between 60 and 75 years old with pancreatic cancer. Both conserved end residues are part of each CDR3. The order of the fields is clone size, D gene, CDR3 length, V gene, J gene, CDR3 protein, CDR3 DNA. The D gene is left open where the match is weak. Size is stated for part of the rows, as once, few or many counts, or as a class when the clone is expanded.

-	-	16	TRBV9	TRBJ2-2	CASSVEMWGYNGELFF	TGTGCCAGCAGCGTAGAAATGTGGGGGTACAACGGGGAGCTGTTTTTT
once	-	14	TRBV5-5	TRBJ1-1	CASSFATDYTEAFF	TGTGCCAGCAGCTTCGCGACTGACTACACTGAAGCTTTCTTT
-	TRBD1	15	TRBV5-5	TRBJ1-3	CASSSQQGLGNTIYF	TGTGCCAGCAGCTCTCAACAGGGGTTGGGGAACACCATATATTTT
-	TRBD1	16	TRBV19	TRBJ1-1	CASRQARTGGNTEAFF	TGTGCCAGTAGGCAAGCCCGGACAGGGGGGAACACTGAAGCTTTCTTT
-	TRBD1	17	TRBV5-6	TRBJ1-2	CASSPWESGTAGYGYTF	TGTGCCAGCAGCCCTTGGGAATCCGGGACAGCGGGCTATGGCTACACCTTC
few	TRBD2	15	TRBV6-4	TRBJ2-1	CASSDSGGGANEQFF	TGTGCCAGCAGTGACTCGGGCGGGGGGGCCAATGAGCAGTTCTTC
-	-	13	TRBV19	TRBJ2-7	CASSIVWGQEQYF	TGTGCCAGTAGTATAGTTTGGGGACAAGAGCAGTACTTC
-	-	15	TRBV5-6	TRBJ1-6	CASTPSGTSDSPLHF	TGTGCCAGCACCCCATCCGGGACAAGTGATTCACCCCTCCACTTT
-	-	15	TRBV19	TRBJ2-2	CASSIWGSLTGELFF	TGTGCCAGTAGTATATGGGGGAGCCTCACCGGGGAGCTGTTTTTT
-	-	12	TRBV11-3	TRBJ2-5	CASSSADPTQYF	TGTGCCAGCAGCTCCGCGGATCCGACCCAGTACTTC
-	TRBD1	20	TRBV30	TRBJ1-1	CAWSGPWDSSSDSMNTEAFF	TGTGCCTGGAGCGGTCCCTGGGACAGCTCGTCCGATAGCATGAACACTGAAGCTTTCTTT
-	-	12	TRBV30	TRBJ2-5	CAWSESTPAQYF	TGTGCCTGGAGCGAATCCACTCCGGCCCAGTACTTC
once	-	14	TRBV5-6	TRBJ1-5	CASSSQRDLGPQHF	TGTGCCAGCAGCTCTCAAAGGGATCTCGGGCCCCAGCATTTT
-	TRBD1	17	TRBV5-5	TRBJ2-1	CASSLAPTGGTYNEQFF	TGTGCCAGCAGCTTGGCCCCGACAGGGGGGACCTACAATGAGCAGTTCTTC
-	TRBD1	15	TRBV9	TRBJ1-3	CASSLGQAGGNTIYF	TGTGCCAGCAGCCTAGGACAGGCCGGAGGAAACACCATATATTTT
-	-	15	TRBV10-3	TRBJ1-1	CAISERGVMNTEAFF	TGTGCCATCAGTGAGAGAGGGGTGATGAACACTGAAGCTTTCTTT
-	-	15	TRBV5-1	TRBJ2-3	CASSLGDSWTDTQYF	TGCGCCAGCAGCTTGGGGGATTCTTGGACAGATACGCAGTATTTT
-	-	15	TRBV21-1	TRBJ2-3	CASSKALIRTDTQYF	TGTGCCAGCAGCAAAGCGCTGATCCGCACAGATACGCAGTATTTT
few	-	15	TRBV9	TRBJ1-1	CASSVAVGGNTEAFF	TGTGCCAGCAGCGTAGCCGTGGGAGGGAACACTGAAGCTTTCTTT
few	-	15	TRBV6-4	TRBJ1-6	CASRMIQGDNSPLHF	TGTGCCAGCAGAATGATCCAGGGAGACAATTCACCCCTCCACTTT
-	-	15	TRBV12-5	TRBJ2-7	CASGTATTIPYEQYF	TGTGCTAGTGGTACAGCGACCACCATACCCTACGAGCAGTACTTC
-	-	13	TRBV5-4	TRBJ1-2	CASSLDYRSGYTF	TGTGCCAGCAGCTTGGATTACAGGTCCGGCTACACCTTC
-	TRBD1	12	TRBV2	TRBJ1-2	CARAGTGSGYTF	TGTGCCAGAGCCGGGACAGGGTCCGGCTACACCTTC
-	TRBD1	15	TRBV4-3	TRBJ1-4	CASSHRDRGFEKLFF	TGCGCCAGCAGCCACAGAGACAGGGGTTTTGAAAAACTGTTTTTT
-	-	13	TRBV2	TRBJ1-1	CASSEANRIEAFF	TGTGCCAGCAGTGAAGCGAACCGGATTGAAGCTTTCTTT
-	-	14	TRBV6-5	TRBJ1-2	CASSYQPILGGYTF	TGTGCCAGCAGTTACCAACCGATCTTGGGAGGCTACACCTTC
-	TRBD2	15	TRBV5-1	TRBJ2-1	CASSPLTSGGTEQFF	TGCGCCAGCAGCCCCTTGACTAGCGGGGGGACTGAGCAGTTCTTC
once	-	12	TRBV5-1	TRBJ2-7	CASSTRGYEQYF	TGCGCCAGCAGCACCCGGGGCTACGAGCAGTACTTC
-	TRBD2	15	TRBV5-6	TRBJ2-3	CASSLSLAGTDTQYF	TGTGCCAGCAGCTTGAGTCTAGCGGGCACAGATACGCAGTATTTT
-	-	14	TRBV5-1	TRBJ1-6	CASSLNSQNSPLHF	TGCGCCAGCAGCTTAAACTCACAGAATTCACCCCTCCACTTT
-	-	13	TRBV7-6	TRBJ1-1	CASSSRVNTEAFF	TGTGCCAGCAGCTCGAGGGTAAACACTGAAGCTTTCTTT
-	-	15	TRBV28	TRBJ2-1	CASSSPPPGVNEQFF	TGTGCCAGCAGTTCTCCTCCCCCAGGTGTGAATGAGCAGTTCTTC
-	-	13	TRBV5-8	TRBJ1-1	CASSARDRSEAFF	TGTGCCAGCAGCGCGCGGGATCGCTCTGAAGCTTTCTTT
-	-	12	TRBV6-1	TRBJ2-3	CASCYQGDTQYF	TGTGCCAGCTGCTACCAGGGGGATACGCAGTATTTT
-	-	14	TRBV21-1	TRBJ1-3	CASSDRYSGNTIYF	TGTGCCAGCAGTGACAGGTACTCTGGAAACACCATATATTTT
-	-	10	TRBV28	TRBJ1-2	CASRSWGYTF	TGTGCCAGCCGCTCCTGGGGCTACACCTTC
-	-	14	TRBV19	TRBJ1-5	CASSIGQSNQPQHF	TGTGCCAGTAGTATAGGACAGAGCAATCAGCCCCAGCATTTT
-	-	18	TRBV12-5	TRBJ1-3	CASGTRREILISGNTIYF	TGTGCTAGTGGTACCCGAAGGGAGATCTTGATCTCTGGAAACACCATATATTTT
-	TRBD1	16	TRBV5-1	TRBJ1-2	CASSLPGTGYNYGYTF	TGCGCCAGCAGCTTGCCCGGGACAGGGTATAACTATGGCTACACCTTC
-	-	11	TRBV5-6	TRBJ2-3	CASSPLDTQYF	TGTGCCAGCAGCCCCCTTGATACGCAGTATTTT
-	-	15	TRBV6-1	TRBJ1-5	CASSEAGTSNQPQHF	TGTGCCAGCAGTGAAGCAGGGACCAGCAATCAGCCCCAGCATTTT
-	TRBD1	19	TRBV15	TRBJ1-5	CATSRVHWGQGLSNQPQHF	TGTGCCACCAGCAGAGTCCATTGGGGACAGGGACTTAGCAATCAGCCCCAGCATTTT
once	TRBD2	14	TRBV6-6	TRBJ2-3	CASSSGGYTDTQYF	TGTGCCAGTTCTAGCGGGGGATACACAGATACGCAGTATTTT
-	-	15	TRBV2	TRBJ1-6	CAREGRTDGNSPLHF	TGTGCCAGGGAGGGACGCACCGACGGCAATTCACCCCTCCACTTT
-	TRBD1	16	TRBV15	TRBJ1-2	CATSRAGQGDNYGYTF	TGTGCCACCAGCAGAGCTGGACAGGGCGATAACTATGGCTACACCTTC